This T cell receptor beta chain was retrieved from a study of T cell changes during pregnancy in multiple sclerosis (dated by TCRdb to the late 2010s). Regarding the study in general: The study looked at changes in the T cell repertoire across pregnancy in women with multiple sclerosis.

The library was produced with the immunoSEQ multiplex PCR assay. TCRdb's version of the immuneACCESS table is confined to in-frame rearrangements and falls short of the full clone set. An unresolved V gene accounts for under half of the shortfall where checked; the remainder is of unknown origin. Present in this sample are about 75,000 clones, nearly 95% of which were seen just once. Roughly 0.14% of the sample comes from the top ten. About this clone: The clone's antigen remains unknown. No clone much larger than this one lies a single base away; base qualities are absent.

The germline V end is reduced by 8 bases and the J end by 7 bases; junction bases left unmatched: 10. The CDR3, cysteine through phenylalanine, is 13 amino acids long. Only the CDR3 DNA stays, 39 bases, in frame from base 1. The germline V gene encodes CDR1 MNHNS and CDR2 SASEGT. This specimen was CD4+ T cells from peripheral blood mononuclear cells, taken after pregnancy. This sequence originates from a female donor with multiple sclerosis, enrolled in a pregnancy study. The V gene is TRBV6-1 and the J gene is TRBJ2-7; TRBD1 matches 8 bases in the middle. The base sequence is TGTGCCAGCGCGGACAGGGCCCACTGGGAGCAGTACTTC. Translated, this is CASADRAHWEQYF.